A selection of T cell receptor beta chains follows, all from one sample in a study of tumor and adjacent non-tumor tissue in lung cancer. TCRdb passed the multiplex PCR reads through MiXCR, listing each CDR3 protein once. The profile shows under 140,000 distinct CDR3 sequences, 75% to 90% of them singletons. Sequenced: lung tumor tissue. All receptors derive from a man in his 70s with non-small cell lung cancer. CDR3s include the opening cysteine and the closing phenylalanine or tryptophan. Each record gives: V gene, J gene, clone size, CDR3 protein. Size values are once, few and many counts, or a class for expanded clones, and some rows have none.

V: TRBV11-2
J: TRBJ2-3
size: -
CDR3: CASSTRLAGGHRDTHYF

V: TRBV28
J: TRBJ2-3
size: -
CDR3: CASRRAKGLSTGTQYF

V: TRBV27
J: TRBJ2-7
size: -
CDR3: CASRPLDSYEQYF

V: TRBV18
J: TRBJ2-1
size: few
CDR3: CASSPSSGKYNEQFF

V: TRBV29-1
J: TRBJ2-7
size: -
CDR3: CCVDDDSYDQYF

V: TRBV6-6
J: TRBJ2-1
size: -
CDR3: CVRSNPGLAGGVGEQFF

V: TRBV12-3/TRBV12-4
J: TRBJ1-3
size: -
CDR3: CAISAVREGGNTIYF

V: TRBV11-2
J: TRBJ1-1
size: -
CDR3: CASKFSGGCVVFF

V: TRBV12-3/TRBV12-4
J: TRBJ2-5
size: -
CDR3: CASSYHFGVQETQNF

V: TRBV10-2
J: TRBJ2-1
size: few
CDR3: CATRSPGPSSHEQFF

V: TRBV11-1
J: TRBJ2-7
size: -
CDR3: CASSSREMTYEQYF

V: TRBV5-4
J: TRBJ2-5
size: once
CDR3: CASNLGSGDVWETQYF

V: TRBV6-6
J: TRBJ1-5
size: -
CDR3: CVSSSRDRGINQPQHF

V: TRBV24-1
J: TRBJ1-2
size: -
CDR3: CATSGHSGTGGRDYTF

V: TRBV12-3/TRBV12-4
J: TRBJ1-2
size: -
CDR3: CASSYVFYGYTF

V: TRBV11-3
J: TRBJ2-5
size: -
CDR3: CPQPMGPYF

V: TRBV4-1
J: TRBJ2-7
size: many
CDR3: CASSQQSQGITYEQYF

V: TRBV10-2
J: TRBJ1-5
size: many
CDR3: CASSPGQGSQPQHF

V: TRBV20-1
J: TRBJ2-1
size: -
CDR3: CSADLAGGPQFF

V: TRBV11-3
J: TRBJ2-2
size: -
CDR3: CASTRQGRNTGDLYF